This T cell receptor beta chain emerged from a study of T-cell memory formation after mild COVID-19. Study at large: Most TCR clusters belonged to a single donor. Regarding the study as a whole: The second-wave clones peaking on day 37 were not confirmed as SARS-CoV-2-specific.

Remarks on this clonotype: Its specificity is not known.

In TCRdb, the 5' RACE reads were re-called with MiXCR into one record per CDR3 protein. This table holds roughly 190,000 distinct CDR3 sequences, approximately 20% found once. The germline V gene encodes CDR1 SGHVS and CDR2 FQNEAQ. Trimming removed 0 bases from V and 5 bases from J, with 14 bases in between. The CDR3 has 16 residues. The sample consisted of PBMCs or a T cell subset sorted from them (not recorded which). This TCR was recovered from an adult woman who had mild COVID-19 (a few samples of this study predate the infection). Cell type and time point are not known. This sequence joins TRBV7-8 and TRBJ1-5; tentative D call: TRBD1 (5 bases). CDR3 sequence reads: CASSLAERGRHQPQHF. Written as DNA, the CDR3 is TGTGCCAGCAGCTTAGCTGAGAGGGGACGGCATCAGCCCCAGCATTTT.